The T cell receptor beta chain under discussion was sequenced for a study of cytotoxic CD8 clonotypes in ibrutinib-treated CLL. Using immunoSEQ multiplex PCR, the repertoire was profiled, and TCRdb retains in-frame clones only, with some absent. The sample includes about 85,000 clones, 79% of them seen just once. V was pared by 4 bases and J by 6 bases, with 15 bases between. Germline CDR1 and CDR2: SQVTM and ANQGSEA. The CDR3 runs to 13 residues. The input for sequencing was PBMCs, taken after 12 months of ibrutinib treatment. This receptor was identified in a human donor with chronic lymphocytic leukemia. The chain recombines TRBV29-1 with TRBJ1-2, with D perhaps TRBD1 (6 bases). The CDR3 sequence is CSVVRGRDDGYTF. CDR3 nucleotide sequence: TGCAGCGTTGTGCGGGGGCGTGATGATGGCTACACCTTC.